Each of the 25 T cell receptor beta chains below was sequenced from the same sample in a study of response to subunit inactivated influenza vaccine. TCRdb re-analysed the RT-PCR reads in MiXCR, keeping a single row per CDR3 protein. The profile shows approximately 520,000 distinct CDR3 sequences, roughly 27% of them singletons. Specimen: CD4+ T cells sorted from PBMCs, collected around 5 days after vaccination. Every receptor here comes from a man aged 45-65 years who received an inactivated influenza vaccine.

The CDR3 DNA reads TGTGCCAGCAGCGCGGGACTAGCGGGAGTCGATGAGCAGTTCTTC. This sequence encodes CASSAGLAGVDEQFF. This chain joins TRBV9 and TRBJ2-1; TRBD2 agrees at 14 bases. The V and J ends lost 3 bases and 8 bases, in that order; junction bases with no gene match: 4. Looked up from germline, CDR1 is SGDLS and CDR2 is YYNGEE. This CDR3 is built from 15 residues.

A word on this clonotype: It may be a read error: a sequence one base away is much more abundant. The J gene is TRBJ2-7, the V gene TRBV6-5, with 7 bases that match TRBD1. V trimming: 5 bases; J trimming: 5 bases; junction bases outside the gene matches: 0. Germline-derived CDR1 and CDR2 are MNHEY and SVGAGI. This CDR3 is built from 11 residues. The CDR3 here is CASSQGDEQYF. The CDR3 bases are TGTGCCAGCAGTCAGGGGGACGAGCAGTACTTC.

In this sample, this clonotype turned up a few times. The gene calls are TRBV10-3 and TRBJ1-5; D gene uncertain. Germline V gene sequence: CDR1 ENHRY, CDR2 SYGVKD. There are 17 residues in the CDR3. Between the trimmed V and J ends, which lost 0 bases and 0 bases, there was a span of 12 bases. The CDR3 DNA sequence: TGTGCCATCAGTGAGTCGAGGGCAGATTATAGCAATCAGCCCCAGCATTTT. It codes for CAISESRADYSNQPQHF.

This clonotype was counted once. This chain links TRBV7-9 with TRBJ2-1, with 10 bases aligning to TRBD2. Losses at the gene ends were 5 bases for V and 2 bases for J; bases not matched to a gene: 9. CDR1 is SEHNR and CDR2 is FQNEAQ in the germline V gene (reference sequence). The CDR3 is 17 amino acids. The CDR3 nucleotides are TGTGCCAGCAGCACCGGGACTAGCGTTTTGCCCTACAATGAGCAGTTCTTC. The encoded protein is CASSTGTSVLPYNEQFF.

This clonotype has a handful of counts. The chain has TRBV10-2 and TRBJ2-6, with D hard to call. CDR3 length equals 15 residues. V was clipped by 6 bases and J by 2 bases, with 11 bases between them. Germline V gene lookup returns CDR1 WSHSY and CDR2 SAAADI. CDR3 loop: CASSNSQAGANVLTF. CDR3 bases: TGCGCCAGCAGCAACAGTCAGGCTGGGGCCAACGTCCTGACTTTC.

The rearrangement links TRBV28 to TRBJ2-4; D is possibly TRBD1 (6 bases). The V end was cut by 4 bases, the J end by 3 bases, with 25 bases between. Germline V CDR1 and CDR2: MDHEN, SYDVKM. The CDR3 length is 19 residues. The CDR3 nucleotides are TGTGCCAGCAGTTACCCTCCCGCATTTCCAGGGGAAGGCAAAAACATTCAGTACTTC. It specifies CASSYPPAFPGEGKNIQYF.

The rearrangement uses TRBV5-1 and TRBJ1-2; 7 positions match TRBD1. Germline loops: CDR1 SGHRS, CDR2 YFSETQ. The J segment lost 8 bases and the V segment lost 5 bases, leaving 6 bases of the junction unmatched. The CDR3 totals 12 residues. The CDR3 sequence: CASSTDRHGYTF. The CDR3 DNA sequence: TGCGCCAGCAGTACGGACAGGCACGGCTACACCTTC.

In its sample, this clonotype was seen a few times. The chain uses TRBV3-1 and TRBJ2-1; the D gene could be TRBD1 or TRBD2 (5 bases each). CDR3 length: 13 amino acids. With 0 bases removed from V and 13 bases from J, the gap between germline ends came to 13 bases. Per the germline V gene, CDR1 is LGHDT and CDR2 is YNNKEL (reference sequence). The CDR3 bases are TGTGCCAGCAGCCAAGATAGAATCGGGGCTCAGTTCTTC. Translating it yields CASSQDRIGAQFF.

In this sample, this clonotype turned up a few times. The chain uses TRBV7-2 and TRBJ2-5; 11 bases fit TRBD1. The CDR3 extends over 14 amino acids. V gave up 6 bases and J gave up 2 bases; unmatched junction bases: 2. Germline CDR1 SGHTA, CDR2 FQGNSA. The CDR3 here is CASSRDRGQETQYF. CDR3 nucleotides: TGTGCCAGCAGTCGGGACAGGGGGCAAGAGACCCAGTACTTC.

The DNA of the CDR3 is TGTGCCAGCAGCTTACAGGGGGCCGTAACCTACGAGCAGTACTTC. Protein: CASSLQGAVTYEQYF. The V call is TRBV7-2, the J call TRBJ2-7; 8 bases fit TRBD1. With V trimmed by 2 bases and J by 2 bases, 5 bases remained unmatched. Germline V CDR1 and CDR2: SGHTA, FQGNSA. The CDR3 runs 15 residues. Based on the CDR3 plus reference TRBV7-2 and TRBJ2-7, the full variable domain is GAGVSQSPSNKVTEKGKDVELRCDPISGHTALYWYRQSLGQGLEFLIYFQGNSAPDKSGLPSDRFSAERTGGSVSTLTIQRTQQEDSAVYLCASSLQGAVTYEQYFGPGTRLTVT.

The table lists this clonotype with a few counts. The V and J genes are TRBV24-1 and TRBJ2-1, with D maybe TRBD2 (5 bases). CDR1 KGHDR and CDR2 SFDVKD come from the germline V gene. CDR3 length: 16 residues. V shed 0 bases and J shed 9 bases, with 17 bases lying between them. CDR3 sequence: CATSDLGRSQSGEQFF. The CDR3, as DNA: TGTGCCACCAGTGATTTGGGCCGGTCCCAAAGCGGTGAGCAGTTCTTC.

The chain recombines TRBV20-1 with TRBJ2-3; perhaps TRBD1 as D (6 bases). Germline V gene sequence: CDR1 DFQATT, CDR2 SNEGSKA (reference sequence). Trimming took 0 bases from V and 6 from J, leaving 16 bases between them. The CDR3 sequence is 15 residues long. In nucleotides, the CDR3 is TGCAGTGCTAGAGATGGACAGTTAGGTAGCGATACGCAGTATTTT. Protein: CSARDGQLGSDTQYF.

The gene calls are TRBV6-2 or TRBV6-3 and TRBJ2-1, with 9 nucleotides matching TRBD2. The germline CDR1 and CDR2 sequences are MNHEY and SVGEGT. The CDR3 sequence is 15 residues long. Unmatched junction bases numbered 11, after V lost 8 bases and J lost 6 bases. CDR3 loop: CASRYAGGRANEQFF. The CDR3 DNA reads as TGTGCCAGCCGCTACGCGGGCGGGAGGGCCAATGAGCAGTTCTTC.

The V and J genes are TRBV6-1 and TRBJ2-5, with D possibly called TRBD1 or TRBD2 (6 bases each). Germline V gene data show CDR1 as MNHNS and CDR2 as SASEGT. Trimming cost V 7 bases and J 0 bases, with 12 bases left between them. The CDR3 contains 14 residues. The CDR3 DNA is TGTGCCAGCACACAGGGAGGTCACCAAGAGACCCAGTACTTC. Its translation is CASTQGGHQETQYF.

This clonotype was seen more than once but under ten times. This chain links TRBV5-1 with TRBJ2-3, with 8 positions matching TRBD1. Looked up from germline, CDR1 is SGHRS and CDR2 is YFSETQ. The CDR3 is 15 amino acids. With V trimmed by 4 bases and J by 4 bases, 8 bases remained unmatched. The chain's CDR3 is CASSQVTGGPDTQYF. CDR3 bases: TGCGCCAGCAGCCAAGTCACAGGGGGACCAGATACGCAGTATTTT.

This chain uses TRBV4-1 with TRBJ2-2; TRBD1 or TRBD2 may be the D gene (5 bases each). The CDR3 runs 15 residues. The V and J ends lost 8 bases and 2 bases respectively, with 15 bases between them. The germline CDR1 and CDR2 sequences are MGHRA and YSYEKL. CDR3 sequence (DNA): TGCGCCAGCTCTTATCGGGGCCTTAACACCGGGGAGCTGTTTTTT. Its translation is CASSYRGLNTGELFF.

CDR3 amino acids: CASSNSSGGRNNEQFF. CDR3 DNA sequence: TGTGCCAGCAGTAATTCTAGCGGGGGGAGGAACAATGAGCAGTTCTTC. V usage is TRBV28 and J usage is TRBJ2-1, with 11 nucleotides matching TRBD2. Germline lookup yields CDR1 MDHEN and CDR2 SYDVKM. The trim removed 5 bases at V and 5 bases at J, leaving 8 bases unmatched. CDR3 length: 16 residues.

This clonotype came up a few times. For the CDR3, the DNA is TGCGCCAGCAGCCAAGTATGGCAGTCCTACGAGCAGTACTTC. This encodes CASSQVWQSYEQYF. The chain couples TRBV4-1 to TRBJ2-7; D not resolved. Trimming removed 1 base at V and 1 base at J, with 8 bases between. The CDR3 runs 14 residues. The germline V gene encodes CDR1 MGHRA and CDR2 YSYEKL.

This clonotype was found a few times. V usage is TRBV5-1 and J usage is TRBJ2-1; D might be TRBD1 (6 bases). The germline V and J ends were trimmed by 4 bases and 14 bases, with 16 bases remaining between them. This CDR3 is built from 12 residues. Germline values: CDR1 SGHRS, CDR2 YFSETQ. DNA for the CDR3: TGCGCCAGCAGCGCGGACAGTCCGGGGAAGTTCTTC. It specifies CASSADSPGKFF.

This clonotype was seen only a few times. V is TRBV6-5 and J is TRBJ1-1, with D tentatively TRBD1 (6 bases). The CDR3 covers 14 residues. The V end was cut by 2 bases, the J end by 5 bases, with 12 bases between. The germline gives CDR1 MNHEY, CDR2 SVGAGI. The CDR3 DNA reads TGTGCCAGCAGTTACGATCGGGGGCGAACTGAAGCTTTCTTT. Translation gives CASSYDRGRTEAFF.

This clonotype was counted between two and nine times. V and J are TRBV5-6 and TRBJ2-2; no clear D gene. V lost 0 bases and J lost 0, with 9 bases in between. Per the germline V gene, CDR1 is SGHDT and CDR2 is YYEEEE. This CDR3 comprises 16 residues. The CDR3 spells CASSLGVFPNTGELFF. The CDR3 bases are TGTGCCAGCAGCTTGGGTGTGTTTCCGAACACCGGGGAGCTGTTTTTT.

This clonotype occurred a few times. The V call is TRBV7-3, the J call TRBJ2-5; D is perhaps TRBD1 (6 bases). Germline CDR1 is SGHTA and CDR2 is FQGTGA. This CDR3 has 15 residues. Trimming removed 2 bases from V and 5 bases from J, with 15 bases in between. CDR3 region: CASSLGLTGSETQYF. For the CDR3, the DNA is TGTGCCAGCAGCTTAGGATTAACAGGGAGCGAGACCCAGTACTTC.

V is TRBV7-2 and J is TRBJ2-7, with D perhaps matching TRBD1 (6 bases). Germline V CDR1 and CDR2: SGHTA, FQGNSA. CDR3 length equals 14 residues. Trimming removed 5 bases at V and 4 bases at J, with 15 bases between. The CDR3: CASSRGVGGYEQYF. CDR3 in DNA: TGTGCCAGCAGCCGAGGGGTAGGGGGATACGAGCAGTACTTC.

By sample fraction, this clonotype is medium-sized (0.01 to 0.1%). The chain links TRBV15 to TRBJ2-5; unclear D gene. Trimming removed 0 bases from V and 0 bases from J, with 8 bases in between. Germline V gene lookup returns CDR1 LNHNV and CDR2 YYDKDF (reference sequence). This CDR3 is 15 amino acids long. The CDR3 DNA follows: TGTGCCACCAGCAGAGATGTGCAGAACCAAGAGACCCAGTACTTC. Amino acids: CATSRDVQNQETQYF.

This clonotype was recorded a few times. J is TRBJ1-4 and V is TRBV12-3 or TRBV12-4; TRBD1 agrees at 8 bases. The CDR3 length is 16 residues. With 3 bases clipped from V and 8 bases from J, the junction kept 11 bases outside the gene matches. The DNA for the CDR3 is TGTGCCAGCAGTTTCAGACAGGGGAGATTCGGCGAAAAACTGTTTTTT. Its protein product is CASSFRQGRFGEKLFF.